This section outlines one TCR beta chain sequence together with its context. This clone came up once. What this receptor recognizes is not known. No base-level quality is on record; no much larger clone is a single base apart. The cohort consisted of 600 to 750 healthy bone marrow donors. At the time of sampling, all cohort members were nominally healthy, though unrecorded immune exposures were likely present. The donor tested CMV seropositive, placing the donor among the 310 or so seropositive members of the cohort. A peripheral blood sample was provided by each donor, and peripheral blood mononuclear cells were used for TCR beta sequencing. The Qiagen DNeasy Blood Extraction Kit was used to extract genomic DNA from the blood cell samples. Libraries came from the immunoSEQ multiplex PCR assay. A mixture of 60 forward primers for TCR Vbeta segments and 13 reverse primers for TCR Jbeta segments was used in the multiplex PCR. A multiplex PCR assay on genomic DNA amplified the CDR3 region of rearranged TCR beta genes. The amplified TCR beta libraries were sequenced on the Illumina HiSeq System as 87-base-pair reads. Turning to the authors' computational methods: Across the 500 to 700 repertoires, a later analysis counted around 80 million unique TCR beta chains, approximately 10 million of which were shared by at least two donors. A nearest-neighbor algorithm error-corrected the raw reads and collapsed the reads into unique sequences, merging closely related sequences to remove PCR and sequencing errors. To assign V, D and J gene segments, CDR3 sequences were aligned to IMGT reference sequences. Each retained sequence needed at least a six-nucleotide match to both a V gene segment and a J gene segment. A rearrangement counted as productive if the CDR3 had no stop codons and remained in frame with V and J, and every other rearrangement counted as non-productive. CDR3 was defined by IMGT convention, running from the second conserved V-encoded cysteine to the conserved J-encoded phenylalanine. The earlier analysis of a few hundred of the donors excluded sequences that lacked an unambiguous match to a single V gene segment. In an earlier analysis of approximately 500 of the donors, a V segment was called functional when productive rearrangements were above 56.7%, and segregating when the standard deviation between donors exceeded 5%. A statistical classification framework was built for diagnosing cytomegalovirus status from the catalog of TCR beta chain sequences. V and J gene assignment, in a later analysis, came from comparing TCR nucleotide sequences with IMGT/GENE-DB human TR gene sequences. In a later analysis, CDR3 sequences and most-parsimonious VDJ recombination scenarios were assigned using the TCRdist pipeline. A later analysis defined each TCR beta chain by its CDR3 amino acid sequence plus V-gene family, and excluded reads lacking a unique V-gene family. A later analysis removed 600 or so highly shared, low-generation-probability nucleotide sequences to deal with suspected cross-contamination and a sequencing artifact. In a later analysis, a clonal expansion index for each public chain was calculated from normalized within-repertoire ranks of inferred template counts. In a later analysis, generation probabilities were computed using a VDJ recombination model fitted to out-of-frame rearrangements, and the results were checked against IGoR. In a later analysis, hypergeometric tests were used to score TCR-TCR, TCR-HLA and TCR-CMV co-occurrence, with a repertoire-size bias correction applied to TCR pairs. False discovery rates were estimated in a later analysis by permuting HLA or CMV assignments 20 times. A later analysis grouped co-occurring TCRs with DBSCAN, adding TCRdist sequence similarity when clustering within HLA-allele-positive subsets. Repertoires with fewer than 30,000 or more than 120,000 public chains were left out of co-occurrence clustering, as were about 5 repertoires with anomalous nucleotide sharing. TCRdb holds this immuneACCESS table with in-frame rearrangements only. Some clones are missing; in checked studies, unresolved V genes explain under half, and the rest has no known cause. V and J calls and clone size follow that table, whereas D and trimming were derived from the DNA. In this sample the table shows roughly 180,000 clones, over 65% of which occur a single time. Of the sample, 1.4% to 1.5% is held by the ten largest clones.

The CDR3 has 15 amino acids, counting the end cysteine and phenylalanine. Only the CDR3 part of the read is kept: 45 bases, read in frame from the first base. The germline V gene (reference sequence) yields LNHDA for CDR1 and SQIVND for CDR2. At the junction V is shortened by 6 bases and J by 4 bases; bases outside the gene matches: 3. The data derive from a study of cytomegalovirus exposure and HLA in healthy donors (dated by TCRdb to 2015 to 2018). About the full investigation: In an earlier analysis of 450 to 750 of the donors, about 260 Gb of sequence data and 117 million unique TCR beta sequences from 180 million or so T cells were reported. Of the 300 to 400 genotyped donors, around 81% fell in the genetic ancestry cluster associated with self-reported Caucasian donors. An early release covering about 600 HLA-typed donors comprised 300 to 350 gigabases of sequencing data and around 80 million unique TCR sequences. Typing coverage differed by locus: A, B, C, DRB1 and DQB1 were typed in about 629-630 donors, DQA1 in 522, DPA1 in some 610, and DPB1 in 450 to 490. All discovery cohort repertoires had been generated on a single sequencing platform. Donor age, sex, ethnicity and CMV serostatus were compiled together with the repertoire data. In addition to the first cohort of 666 subjects, a separate validation cohort of under 150 different subjects was used. Among 350 to 400 genotyped donors of the cohort, an average of around 240,000 unique TCR beta nucleotide sequences were sequenced per donor, roughly a sixth of them non-productive. To decide whether each TCR beta V gene segment behaved as functional or pseudogenic, an earlier analysis of over 500 of the donors relied on high-throughput TCR beta sequencing. The study used immunosequencing to profile the T cell repertoires of about 670 subjects and linked those repertoires to cytomegalovirus serostatus. The aim of the study was to test whether cataloging public T cell receptors could identify signatures of past pathogen exposure. To predict cytomegalovirus infection status, the study combined high-throughput TCR immunosequencing, statistical association of individual TCRs with disease status, and machine learning. A later genetic analysis used genome-wide SNP genotypes for about three fifths of the 666 donors, treating that subset as a discovery cohort. HLA typing covered class I and class II loci at four-digit resolution. A handful of DR-DQ haplotypes were handled as single units for association and clustering because linkage in the cohort was strong. The later analysis used no new phenotypic data to find candidate immune exposures, relying instead on TCR beta sequences and their occurrence across donors. A later analysis re-examined previously published TCR beta repertoires from more than 650 donors and added high-resolution HLA genotyping to investigate patterns of TCR occurrence.

The study at large found these results: Some IMGT-functional V segments, including TRBV6-2 and TRBV6-3, could not be distinguished by the 87-base-pair reads and were therefore excluded. V-gene and J-gene trimming of TCR beta chains was associated with a missense DCLRE1C variant in a later genetic analysis, and the association was replicated in an independent cohort. Only TCR beta chains were sequenced in this cohort, and the absence of alpha or paired-chain data limited detectable features. The study gave a list of 150 to 200 TCR beta chains associated with cytomegalovirus. A further reported finding was that TCR beta sequences accurately predicted the HLA-A and HLA-B alleles for most subjects in the first cohort. The authors suggested that the approach could potentially be generalized to other disease states and immunological phenotypes. At a false discovery rate of 0.05, a later analysis linked about 16,000 TCR beta sequences to specific HLA alleles. Several of the top co-occurrence clusters appeared to be linked to parvovirus B19, influenza, CMV and Epstein-Barr virus, according to a later analysis. An earlier analysis of roughly 570 of the donors showed that most TCR beta V segments appeared in productive rearrangements either about 87% or about 30% of the time, which broadly matched IMGT annotations. A cluster of highly shared sequence variants was judged likely to be a technical artifact of the sequencing pipeline. Cytomegalovirus status was reported to be diagnosed by the classifier with high specificity and sensitivity in both the original and validation cohorts. Compared with the roughly 670-donor mean, donors in an Asian-associated ancestry cluster had fewer N-insertions in productive TCRs, according to a later genetic analysis. A later analysis found that most CMV-associated TCR beta chains appeared HLA-restricted, with HLA associations seemingly driven largely by CMV exposure. Correlated functional status among segregating V segments might be attributable to linkage disequilibrium, but an unknown experimental factor could not be ruled out. Because HLA typing was missing for some donors at each locus, association tests included only the typed subset. Immune exposure information for the cohort was limited to CMV serostatus. Compared with equally common non-associated chains, HLA-associated TCR beta chains in a later analysis were more clonally expanded and had lower generation probabilities. Most TCR sequences were seen in very few donors, while some public TCRs were found in many individuals. Sequencing depth was assumed to be roughly uniform across donors in the presence/absence analyses, though that assumption may not hold. In a later analysis, TCR association rates were found to vary across HLA loci, with the most associated TCRs seen for DRB1 alleles and the fewest for HLA-C alleles. When HLA alleles, especially DR and DQ, strongly co-occurred, attributing TCR associations to individual alleles was difficult. In vitro tests confirmed that three of the cytomegalovirus-associated TCR beta chains recognize cytomegalovirus antigens. Some 15 rarely observed V segments, including chromosome 9 orphons, were excluded from the earlier analysis of some 590 of the donors because counts were too low.

The sequence came from a woman younger than 45 in good health and CMV-seropositive. Sequenced sample: PBMCs. The chain links TRBV19 with TRBJ2-5; the central 15 bases match TRBD2. For the CDR3, the sequence is CASRGLAGGSETQYF. The DNA is TGTGCCAGTAGGGGACTAGCGGGAGGATCAGAGACCCAGTACTTC. Outside the CDR3, residues come from the reference TRBV19 and TRBJ2-5 proteins, so the full variable domain is: DGGITQSPKYLFRKEGQNVTLSCEQNLNHDAMYWYRQDPGQGLRLIYYSQIVNDFQKGDIAEGYSVSREKKESFPLTVTSAQKNPTAFYLCASRGLAGGSETQYFGPGTRLLVL.